This passage covers 27 T cell receptor beta chains from one sample sequenced in a study of post-analysis software for immune sequencing data. General study findings and limits: A handful of TRBV segments appeared more often in patients than in controls, and TRBV5-6, TRBV5-1 and TRBV20-1 were among these.

TCR beta cDNA libraries had unique molecular identifiers. MiXCR, run by TCRdb on the PCR reads, gives a single entry per CDR3 protein. The data show roughly 620,000 distinct CDR3 sequences, about 40% seen once. These receptors have no identified antigens. The specimen was blood. The receptors originated from a girl aged 10-17 years with multiple sclerosis.

This rearrangement joins TRBV27 to TRBJ1-4; TRBD1 might be the D (6 bases). The CDR3 has 14 amino acids. V lost 4 bases and J 5 bases, leaving 11 bases between the germline ends. Germline CDR1 and CDR2: MNHEY and SMNVEV (reference sequence). The CDR3 reads CASSWDNRNEKLFF. The CDR3 DNA sequence: TGTGCCAGCAGTTGGGACAACAGGAATGAAAAACTGTTTTTT.

Concerning this clonotype itself: A junction end diverges from the germline sequence, so it may reflect a read error. The V and J genes are TRBV6-4 and TRBJ2-2; 7 bases are shared with TRBD1. Germline-derived CDR1 and CDR2 are MRHNA and SNTAGT. The CDR3 extends over 16 amino acids. The CDR3 DNA reads as TGTGCCAGCAGTGAGTTCAACAGGGGCGGCACCGGGGAGCGGTTTTTT. This sequence encodes CASSEFNRGGTGERFF.

This rearrangement joins TRBV7-9 to TRBJ2-5; no clear D. Germline lookup yields CDR1 SEHNR and CDR2 FQNEAQ (reference sequence). Trimming left V 5 bases short and J 5 bases short, with 18 bases between. This CDR3 has 15 residues. CDR3 sequence (DNA): TGTGCCAGCAGCCCACGGGCAACCTCGTGGGAGACCCAGTACTTC. As protein: CASSPRATSWETQYF.

J is TRBJ2-1 and V is TRBV7-9; 10 bases match TRBD2. The V gene end was trimmed by 2 bases and the J gene end by 8 bases; junction bases not matched to a gene: 6. Germline CDR1 is SEHNR and CDR2 is FQNEAQ (reference sequence). The CDR3 spans 15 residues. The CDR3 here is CASSLTSGIGDEQFF. The CDR3 region has the DNA TGTGCCAGCAGCTTAACTAGCGGGATAGGCGATGAGCAGTTCTTC.

There are many counts of this clonotype. The V call is TRBV2, the J call TRBJ2-4; D gene ambiguous. The J call may be in error: the DNA end matches TRBJ2-7 better. This CDR3 is 11 amino acids long. Germline V gives CDR1 SNHLY, CDR2 FYNNEI. In nucleotides, the CDR3 is TGTGCCAGCTCAGGTCGGTACGAGCAGTACTTC. Translation: CASSGRYEQYF.

The V and J genes are TRBV12-3 or TRBV12-4 and TRBJ1-1, with D possibly matching TRBD1 (6 bases). CDR3 length equals 15 residues. V was shortened by 3 bases and J by 5 bases, with 16 bases between the two germline ends. The CDR3 region is CASSFFTGGRTEAFF. CDR3 nucleotides: TGTGCCAGCAGTTTTTTCACGGGGGGCAGGACTGAAGCTTTCTTT.

The table lists this clonotype with a few counts. V usage is TRBV5-1 and J usage is TRBJ2-1; weak D call: TRBD1 (5 bases). With 2 bases removed from V and 4 bases from J, the gap between germline ends came to 22 bases. The CDR3 runs to 18 residues. In germline, CDR1 is SGHRS, CDR2 YFSETQ. This CDR3 is CASSLGLTATAGYNEQFF. The CDR3 nucleotides are TGCGCCAGCAGCTTAGGTTTGACAGCGACCGCCGGATACAATGAGCAGTTCTTC.

The chain employs TRBV27 and TRBJ1-2; D is unresolved. Per germline, CDR1 MNHEY and CDR2 SMNVEV (reference sequence). This CDR3 is 14 amino acids long. The V end lost 5 bases, the J end lost 1 base, and 11 bases lay between the germline ends. CDR3 region: CASSPNGFNYGYTF. As DNA, the CDR3 is TGTGCCAGCAGTCCAAACGGGTTTAACTATGGCTACACCTTC.

The chain employs TRBV20-1 and TRBJ2-5; 7 positions agree with TRBD2. Trimming removed 0 bases from V and 5 bases from J; junction bases left unmatched: 9. The CDR3 has 15 amino acids. CDR1 and CDR2 from the germline V gene are DFQATT and SNEGSKA (reference sequence). CDR3: CSARDGSGGPETQYF. For the CDR3, the DNA is TGCAGTGCTAGAGATGGATCGGGAGGTCCGGAGACCCAGTACTTC.

The chain uses TRBV5-1 and TRBJ2-3; 9 bases agree with TRBD1. The CDR3 contains 16 residues. Germline CDR1 and CDR2: SGHRS and YFSETQ. V shed 4 bases and J 3 bases; nucleotides not matched to a gene: 9. CDR3 in DNA: TGCGCCAGCAGCGGACAGGACAGGGGAAGAACAGATACGCAGTATTTT. Protein product: CASSGQDRGRTDTQYF.

The chain links TRBV7-6 to TRBJ1-2; no reliable D call. Per germline, CDR1 SGHVS and CDR2 FNYEAQ. V was shortened by 2 bases and J by 0 bases, with 13 bases between the two germline ends. The CDR3 has 16 amino acids. The CDR3 coding sequence is TGTGCCAGCAGCTTAATTGGGTCCCCCTCTAACTATGGCTACACCTTC. This sequence encodes CASSLIGSPSNYGYTF.

Points on this clonotype: One junction end does not reproduce the germline sequence, and a read error may be involved. The chain combines TRBV10-3 with TRBJ2-1; the D gene is possibly TRBD2 (6 bases). The CDR3 is 17 residues long. CDR1 and CDR2 from the germline V gene are ENHRY and SYGVKD. The CDR3 sequence is CAISEPLSGPSPNKQFF. CDR3 sequence (DNA): TGTGCCATCAGTGAGCCCCTCAGCGGGCCCTCCCCCAATAAGCAGTTCTTC.

Worth noting for this clonotype: This CDR3 is missing its conserved last phenylalanine or tryptophan, likely due to a read error. The rearrangement links TRBV5-1 to TRBJ1-2, with 7 bases identical to TRBD1. The CDR3 covers 15 residues. Germline V gives CDR1 SGHRS, CDR2 YFSETQ. V dropped 4 bases and J dropped 0; count of bases not matched to a gene: 6. In DNA form, the CDR3 reads TGCGCCAGCAGCCCGGGACAGAGAGCTAACTATGGCTACACCTGC. Translating gives CASSPGQRANYGYTC.

This clonotype was seen more than once but under ten times. The chain recombines TRBV12-3 or TRBV12-4 with TRBJ2-7; 8 positions agree with TRBD1. The CDR3 is 14 residues long. V gave up 5 bases and J gave up 5 bases; unmatched junction bases: 8. The CDR3 DNA reads TGTGCCAGCAGTCCACGACAGGGGAGCGACGAGCAGTACTTC. Translated, it gives CASSPRQGSDEQYF.

This clonotype was observed a handful of times. One junction end does not reproduce the germline sequence, and a read error may be involved. The V gene is TRBV5-1, the J gene TRBJ1-2, with no clear D. The CDR3 is 14 amino acids. Germline-derived CDR1 and CDR2 are SGHRS and YFSETQ. As DNA, the CDR3 is TGCGCCAGCAGCTTGCAAACATTAAACTATGGCTGCACCTTC. Its protein product is CASSLQTLNYGCTF.

The chain links TRBV12-3 or TRBV12-4 to TRBJ1-6, with 9 bases aligning to TRBD1. V gave up 7 bases and J gave up 5 bases; unmatched junction bases: 9. This CDR3 region has 16 residues. Here the CDR3 DNA reads TGTGCCAGCACCCCAGGGGGACAGGGCGATAATTCACCCCTCCACTTT. It yields the protein CASTPGGQGDNSPLHF.

The chain has TRBV12-3 or TRBV12-4 and TRBJ2-5; 8 bases match TRBD1. Losses at the gene ends were 1 base for V and 4 bases for J; bases not matched to a gene: 5. CDR3 length: 15 residues. The DNA for the CDR3 is TGTGCCAGCAGTTTAGGGAGCAGGGGGCCAGAGACCCAGTACTTC. Amino acid sequence: CASSLGSRGPETQYF.

This clonotype was picked up a small number of times. The V and J genes are TRBV28 and TRBJ2-7; TRBD1 aligns across 8 bases. Germline V gene data show CDR1 as MDHEN and CDR2 as SYDVKM. Germline trimming cut 5 bases from V and 4 bases from J; bases unmatched to any gene: 7. This CDR3 is 14 amino acids long. The CDR3 DNA is TGTGCCAGCAGTCCGGGACAGGTGAGGTACGAGCAGTACTTC. Protein sequence: CASSPGQVRYEQYF.

J is TRBJ1-2 and V is TRBV7-6, with unresolved D. Trimming stripped 2 bases from V and 0 bases from J, with 13 bases between. The CDR3 has 16 residues. Per the germline V gene, CDR1 is SGHVS and CDR2 is FNYEAQ. This CDR3 reads CASSLSPAATNYGYTF. CDR3 bases: TGTGCCAGCAGCTTATCTCCGGCGGCCACTAACTATGGCTACACCTTC.

In its sample, this clonotype was seen once. V gene TRBV5-1 combines with J gene TRBJ1-1; 7 positions match TRBD1. The germline gives CDR1 SGHRS, CDR2 YFSETQ. V lost 1 base, J lost 5 bases, and 8 bases stayed unmatched. CDR3 length: 15 residues. The CDR3 spells CASSLPRAGGTEAFF. The CDR3 DNA is TGCGCCAGCAGCTTGCCGAGGGCAGGGGGGACTGAAGCTTTCTTT.

The count of this clonotype is one. The V gene is TRBV29-1, the J gene TRBJ2-7; D might be TRBD1 or TRBD2, each matching 6 bases. This CDR3 has 14 amino acids. With 2 bases removed from V and 6 bases from J, the gap between germline ends came to 17 bases. The germline CDR1 and CDR2 sequences are SQVTM and ANQGSEA. CDR3 sequence reads: CSVEPSVGGGEQYF. CDR3 sequence (DNA): TGCAGCGTTGAACCCTCGGTGGGGGGCGGCGAGCAGTACTTC.

This clonotype was picked up a small number of times. The chain couples TRBV20-1 to TRBJ1-2; D unresolved. CDR3 size: 11 residues. Germline CDR1 and CDR2: DFQATT and SNEGSKA (reference sequence). V was shortened by 6 bases and J by 8 bases, with 13 bases between the two germline ends. DNA for the CDR3: TGCAGTGCCAAAACAGCGCAGGGCTACACCTTC. Protein: CSAKTAQGYTF.

V usage is TRBV6-2 or TRBV6-3 and J usage is TRBJ2-1; D might be TRBD2 (6 bases). CDR3 length: 15 amino acids. Germline V gives CDR1 MNHEY, CDR2 SVGEGT. The V end lost 5 bases, the J end lost 1 base, and 12 bases lay between the germline ends. The CDR3 here is CASSTGLPSYNEQFF. The CDR3 DNA is TGTGCCAGCAGTACGGGACTTCCGTCCTACAATGAGCAGTTCTTC.

The chain couples TRBV5-1 to TRBJ2-1, with a possible D match to TRBD1 (6 bases). The CDR3 covers 16 residues. Germline values: CDR1 SGHRS, CDR2 YFSETQ. Trimming cost V 4 bases and J 0 bases, with 14 bases left between them. The CDR3 is CASSPQGPSSYNEQFF. DNA of the CDR3: TGCGCCAGCAGCCCACAGGGTCCGAGCTCCTACAATGAGCAGTTCTTC.

The rearrangement joins TRBV15 to TRBJ2-4; tentatively, D is TRBD1 (5 bases). The assigned J gene may be wrong: the sequence end matches TRBJ2-7 better. Germline CDR1 and CDR2: LNHNV and YYDKDF (reference sequence). The CDR3 sequence is 14 residues long. Here the CDR3 DNA reads TGTGCCACCAGCAGAGATAGCCAGGGCCGCGAGCAGTACTTC. This codes for CATSRDSQGREQYF.

The chain carries TRBV6-5 and TRBJ2-1; D might be TRBD2 (6 bases). The V end lost 7 bases, the J end lost 10 bases, and 23 bases lay between the germline ends. The CDR3 totals 15 residues. Per germline, CDR1 MNHEY and CDR2 SVGAGI. CDR3 nucleotide sequence: TGTGCCAGCACCTATACGGGACTCCCGGGATCAGAGCAGTTCTTC. It codes for CASTYTGLPGSEQFF.

The V gene is TRBV12-3 or TRBV12-4, the J gene TRBJ2-4; D is uncertain. The J call may be mistaken, given a closer DNA end match to TRBJ2-7. The CDR3 runs 12 residues. For the CDR3, the DNA is TGTGCCAGCAGTTTTGCTCGGTACGAGCAGTACTTC. Translating it yields CASSFARYEQYF.